The T cell receptor (beta chain) under discussion was sequenced for a study of shared clonotypes between healthy human individuals. CD45RO-negative, CCR7-selected cells formed the naive CD8 fraction, which excluded terminally differentiated effector memory CD45RA+ cells. TCRdb's table, derived via immunoSEQ multiplex PCR, lists solely in-frame clones and lacks some. The sample lists nearly 600,000 clones, roughly 96% seen once, with roughly 0.1% in the top ten. Study conclusions and caveats: In contrast to clonotypes shared by all four donors, non-shared clonotypes had lower generation probabilities. Depth was large, yet rarefaction showed that sorted-subset sequencing was incomplete.

As concerns this clone: The antigen is unknown.

The germline gives CDR1 SGHAT, CDR2 FQNNGV. Losses at the gene ends were 3 bases for V and 4 bases for J; bases not matched to a gene: 6. There are 15 residues in the CDR3. The chain links TRBV11-2 to TRBJ2-5; 9 bases align to TRBD2. Sequenced input: naive CD8+ T cells sorted from blood. The receptor comes from a woman in her thirties in good health. CDR3 loop: CASSFPMRGGETQYF. The CDR3 DNA is TGTGCCAGCAGCTTTCCCATGCGGGGGGGAGAGACCCAGTACTTC.